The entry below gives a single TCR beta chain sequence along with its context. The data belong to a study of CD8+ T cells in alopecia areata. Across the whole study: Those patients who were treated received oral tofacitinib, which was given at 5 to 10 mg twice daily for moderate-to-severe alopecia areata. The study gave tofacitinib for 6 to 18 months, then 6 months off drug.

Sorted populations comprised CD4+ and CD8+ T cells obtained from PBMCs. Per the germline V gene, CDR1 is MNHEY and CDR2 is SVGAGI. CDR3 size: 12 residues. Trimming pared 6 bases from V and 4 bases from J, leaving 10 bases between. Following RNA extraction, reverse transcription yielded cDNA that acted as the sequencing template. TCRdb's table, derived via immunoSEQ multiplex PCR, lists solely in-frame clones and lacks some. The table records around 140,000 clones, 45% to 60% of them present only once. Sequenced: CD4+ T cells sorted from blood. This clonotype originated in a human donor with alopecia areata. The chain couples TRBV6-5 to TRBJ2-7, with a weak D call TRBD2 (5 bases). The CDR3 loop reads CASRTGKYEQYF. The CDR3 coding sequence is TGTGCCAGCAGAACGGGGAAATACGAGCAGTACTTC.